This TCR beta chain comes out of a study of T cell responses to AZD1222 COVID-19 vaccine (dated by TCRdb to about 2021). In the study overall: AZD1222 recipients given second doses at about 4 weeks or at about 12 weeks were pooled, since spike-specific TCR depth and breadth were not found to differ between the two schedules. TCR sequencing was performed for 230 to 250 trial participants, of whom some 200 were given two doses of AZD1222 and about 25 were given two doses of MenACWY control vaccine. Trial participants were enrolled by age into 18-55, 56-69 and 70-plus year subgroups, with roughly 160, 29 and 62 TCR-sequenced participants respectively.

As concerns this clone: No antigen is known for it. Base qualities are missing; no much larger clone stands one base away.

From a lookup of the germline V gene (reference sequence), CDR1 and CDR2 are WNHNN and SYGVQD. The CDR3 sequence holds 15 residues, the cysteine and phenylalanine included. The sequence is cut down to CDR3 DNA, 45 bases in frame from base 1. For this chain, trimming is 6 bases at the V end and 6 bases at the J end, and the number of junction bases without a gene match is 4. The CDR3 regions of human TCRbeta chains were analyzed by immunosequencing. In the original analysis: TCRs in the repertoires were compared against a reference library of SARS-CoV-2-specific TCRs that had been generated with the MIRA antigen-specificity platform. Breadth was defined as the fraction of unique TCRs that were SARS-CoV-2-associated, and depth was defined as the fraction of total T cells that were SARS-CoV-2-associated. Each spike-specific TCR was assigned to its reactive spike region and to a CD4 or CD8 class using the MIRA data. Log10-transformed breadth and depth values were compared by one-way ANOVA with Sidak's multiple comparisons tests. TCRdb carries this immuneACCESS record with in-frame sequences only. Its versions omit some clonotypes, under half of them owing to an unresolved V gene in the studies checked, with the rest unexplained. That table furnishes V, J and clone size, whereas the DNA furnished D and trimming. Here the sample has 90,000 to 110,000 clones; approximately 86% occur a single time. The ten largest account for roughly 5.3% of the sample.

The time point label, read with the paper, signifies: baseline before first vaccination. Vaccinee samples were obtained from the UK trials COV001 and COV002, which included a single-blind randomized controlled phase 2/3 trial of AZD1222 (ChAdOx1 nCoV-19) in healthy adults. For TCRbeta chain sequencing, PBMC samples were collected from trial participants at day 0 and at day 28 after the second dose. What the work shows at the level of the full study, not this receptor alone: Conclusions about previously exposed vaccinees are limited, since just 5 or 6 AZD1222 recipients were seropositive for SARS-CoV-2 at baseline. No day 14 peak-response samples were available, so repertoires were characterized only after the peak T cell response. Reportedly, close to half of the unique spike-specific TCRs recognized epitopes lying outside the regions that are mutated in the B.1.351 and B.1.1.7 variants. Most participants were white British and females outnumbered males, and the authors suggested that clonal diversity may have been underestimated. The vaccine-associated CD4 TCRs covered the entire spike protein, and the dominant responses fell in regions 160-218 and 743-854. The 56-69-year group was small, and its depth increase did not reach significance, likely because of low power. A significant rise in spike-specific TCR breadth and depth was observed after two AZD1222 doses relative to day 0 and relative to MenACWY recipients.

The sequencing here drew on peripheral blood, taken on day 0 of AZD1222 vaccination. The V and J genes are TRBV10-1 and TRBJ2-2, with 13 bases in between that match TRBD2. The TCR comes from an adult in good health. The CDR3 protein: CASSSGLAGAGELFF. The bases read TGCGCCAGCAGCTCCGGACTAGCGGGAGCCGGGGAGCTGTTTTTT.